These 23 T cell receptor beta chains share one sample of origin, sequenced in a study of PD-1 blockade in classical Hodgkin lymphoma. Documented time point: cycle 4 day 1 (C4D1), after 6 weeks of nivolumab. Each patient's relapse followed autologous stem cell transplantation, and brentuximab vedotin exposure varied. The repertoire was sequenced with immunoSEQ multiplex PCR; TCRdb's copy has only in-frame clones and lacks some. The sample carries some 90,000 clones, 78% recorded once. Sequenced here: peripheral blood mononuclear cells (PBMCs), sampled before the fourth cycle of nivolumab. The receptors were sampled from a human donor with classical Hodgkin lymphoma.

The chain employs TRBV5-8 and TRBJ2-5; 14 bases map to TRBD2. The V and J ends lost 3 bases and 5 bases, in that order; junction bases with no gene match: 6. The CDR3 loop spans 16 amino acids. Per the germline V gene, CDR1 is SGHTS and CDR2 is YDEGEE. The CDR3 loop is CASSSGTSGRVETQYF. In nucleotides, the CDR3 is TGTGCCAGCAGCTCCGGGACTAGCGGGAGAGTGGAGACCCAGTACTTC.

The chain employs TRBV5-3 and TRBJ2-7, with TRBD1 matching over 7 bases. TRBV5-3 is classed as an ORF, of uncertain function. The CDR3 spans 20 residues. J was trimmed by 0 bases and V by 5 bases; bases with no gene match: 23. CDR3 bases: TGTGCCAGAAGACGGGGACGGGTGCGGACAGGTCATTTGGGCTCCTACGAGCAGTACTTC. It is translated as CARRRGRVRTGHLGSYEQYF.

The V gene is TRBV2, the J gene TRBJ2-1; D not resolved. This CDR3 has 16 residues. The V gene lost 2 bases and the J gene lost 2 bases, with 13 bases spanning the gap. Germline loops: CDR1 SNHLY, CDR2 FYNNEI. Here the CDR3 reads CASSEYIGLAYNEQFF. The DNA of the CDR3 is TGTGCCAGCAGTGAATATATCGGGCTCGCCTACAATGAGCAGTTCTTC. The full variable domain, in which reference TRBV2 and TRBJ2-1 provide the parts outside the CDR3, is EPEVTQTPSHQVTQMGQEVILRCVPISNHLYFYWYRQILGQKVEFLVSFYNNEISEKSEIFDDQFSVERPDGSNFTLKIRSTKLEDSAMYFCASSEYIGLAYNEQFFGPGTRLTVL.

This chain links TRBV7-8 with TRBJ2-5; 11 bases match TRBD2. The CDR3 totals 14 residues. Germline CDR1 and CDR2: SGHVS and FQNEAQ. After removal of 7 bases from V and 4 bases from J, the junction contained 5 bases not matched to a gene. This CDR3 reads CASNSGRAPETQYF. The CDR3 region has the DNA TGTGCCAGCAATAGCGGGAGGGCCCCAGAGACCCAGTACTTC.

The chain links TRBV7-2 to TRBJ2-3, with no clear D. The length of the CDR3 is 13 residues. Germline V gives CDR1 SGHTA, CDR2 FQGNSA. With 4 bases removed from V and 2 bases from J, the gap between germline ends came to 7 bases. CDR3 DNA sequence: TGTGCCAGCAGCTCTAGATTCACAGATACGCAGTATTTT. As protein: CASSSRFTDTQYF.

The CDR3 sequence: CASSSRNRGLNQPQHF. CDR3 in DNA: TGTGCCAGCAGCTCCCGGAACAGGGGCCTCAATCAGCCCCAGCATTTT. The rearrangement joins TRBV5-6 to TRBJ1-5, with 7 positions matching TRBD1. V was clipped by 3 bases and J by 3 bases; unmatched bases: 9. Germline V gives CDR1 SGHDT, CDR2 YYEEEE. The CDR3 extends over 16 amino acids.

The chain employs TRBV19 and TRBJ2-3, with D maybe TRBD2 (5 bases). The length of the CDR3 is 13 residues. The V end was cut by 5 bases, the J end by 2 bases, with 8 bases between. CDR1 is LNHDA, CDR2 SQIVND, per germline (reference sequence). This chain's CDR3 is CASSPRDTDTQYF. The CDR3 nucleotides are TGTGCCAGTAGTCCCCGGGACACAGATACGCAGTATTTT.

This sequence joins TRBV29-1 and TRBJ2-7; the match to TRBD2 covers 7 bases. The CDR3 extends over 13 amino acids. Per the germline V gene, CDR1 is SQVTM and CDR2 is ANQGSEA. V shed 7 bases and J 6 bases; nucleotides not matched to a gene: 12. CDR3 sequence: CSAQYGGVGEQYF. For the CDR3, the DNA is TGCAGCGCTCAGTATGGGGGGGTCGGCGAGCAGTACTTC.

The CDR3 region is CASSYLPGLGDNEQFF. The CDR3, as DNA: TGTGCCAGCAGTTACCTTCCGGGACTAGGGGACAATGAGCAGTTCTTC. The chain links TRBV6-5 to TRBJ2-1; 8 bases match TRBD2. V lost 2 bases and J lost 5; bases outside the gene matches: 8. Germline V gives CDR1 MNHEY, CDR2 SVGAGI. The CDR3 has 16 amino acids.

The V call is TRBV7-2, the J call TRBJ2-2; 7 positions agree with TRBD1. There are 16 residues in the CDR3. The V segment lost 4 bases and the J segment 0 bases; nucleotides outside the gene matches: 5. Germline values: CDR1 SGHTA, CDR2 FQGNSA. Here the CDR3 DNA reads TGTGCCAGCAGCTCTGAAGGGACAGCGAACACCGGGGAGCTGTTTTTT. It is translated as CASSSEGTANTGELFF.

This chain uses TRBV4-1 with TRBJ1-2, with D possibly being TRBD1 (6 bases). Trimming stripped 2 bases from V and 4 bases from J, with 17 bases between. The CDR3 runs to 16 residues. The germline CDR1 and CDR2 sequences are MGHRA and YSYEKL. The CDR3 DNA follows: TGCGCCAGCAGCCAACTACAGACAGGAAGACCCTATGGCTACACCTTC. Translating gives CASSQLQTGRPYGYTF.

The sample holds a few counts of this clone. The chain recombines TRBV18 with TRBJ2-7; 7 bases align to TRBD1. The V gene end was trimmed by 3 bases and the J gene end by 2 bases; junction bases not matched to a gene: 10. Germline V gives CDR1 KGHSH, CDR2 LQKENI. CDR3 size: 16 residues. The CDR3 region is CASSPTWTGMAYEQYF. CDR3 bases: TGTGCCAGCTCACCTACCTGGACAGGAATGGCCTACGAGCAGTACTTC.

With respect to this clone: Relative to the germline gene, one junction end is altered; a read error may explain this. This chain connects TRBV5-1 to TRBJ1-2, with 9 bases lining up with TRBD1. The length of the CDR3 is 17 residues. Germline-derived CDR1 and CDR2 are SGHRS and YFSETQ. The CDR3 loop reads CASSISQRQGEGYDYTF. In DNA, the CDR3 is TGCGCCAGCAGCATTTCACAACGACAGGGGGAAGGGTATGACTACACCTTC. Based on the CDR3 plus reference TRBV5-1 and TRBJ1-2, the full variable domain is KAGVTQTPRYLIKTRGQQVTLSCSPISGHRSVSWYQQTPGQGLQFLFEYFSETQRNKGNFPGRFSGRQFSNSRSEMNVSTLELGDSALYLCASSISQRQGEGYDYTFGSGTRLTVV.

This sequence joins TRBV7-8 and TRBJ1-1; D is ambiguous. This CDR3 has 14 amino acids. CDR1 and CDR2 (germline): SGHVS, FQNEAQ. Trimming shortened V by 5 bases and J by 5 bases, and 15 bases separated the two germline ends. The CDR3 loop reads CASSHPAKRTEAFF. CDR3 bases: TGTGCCAGCAGCCATCCGGCGAAGAGGACTGAAGCTTTCTTT.

The chain employs TRBV11-2 and TRBJ1-6; D is perhaps TRBD1 (6 bases). CDR3 size: 15 residues. The germline gives CDR1 SGHAT, CDR2 FQNNGV. With 4 bases removed from V and 8 bases from J, the gap between germline ends came to 15 bases. In DNA form, the CDR3 reads TGTGCCAGCAGCTCAATTCTGACAGGAGATTCACCCCTCCACTTT. Amino acid sequence: CASSSILTGDSPLHF.

The chain recombines TRBV11-2 with TRBJ2-1, with D hard to call. The CDR3 covers 16 residues. Germline V gene sequence: CDR1 SGHAT, CDR2 FQNNGV. Trimming removed 4 bases from V and 0 bases from J, with 13 bases in between. The CDR3 DNA sequence: TGTGCCAGCAGCTCGGGCAGCCTTCCCTCCTACAATGAGCAGTTCTTC. Translation: CASSSGSLPSYNEQFF.

The V gene is TRBV5-4, the J gene TRBJ1-5; no clear D gene. Per germline, CDR1 SGHNT and CDR2 YYREEE (reference sequence). Trimming left V 1 base short and J 7 bases short, with 6 bases between. CDR3 length: 12 amino acids. The CDR3 spells CASSLPGQPQHF. CDR3 nucleotides: TGTGCCAGCAGCTTGCCGGGACAGCCCCAGCATTTT. Using reference TRBV5-4 and TRBJ1-5 for the parts outside the CDR3, the full variable domain is ETGVTQSPTHLIKTRGQQVTLRCSSQSGHNTVSWYQQALGQGPQFIFQYYREEENGRGNFPPRFSGLQFPNYSSELNVNALELDDSALYLCASSLPGQPQHFGDGTRLSIL.

This rearrangement joins TRBV10-3 to TRBJ2-3; TRBD2 aligns across 10 bases. CDR1 and CDR2 from the germline V gene are ENHRY and SYGVKD. The CDR3 covers 15 residues. The V segment lost 6 bases and the J segment 4 bases; nucleotides outside the gene matches: 7. The CDR3 sequence: CAISRTSGYPDTQYF. In nucleotides, the CDR3 is TGTGCCATCAGCCGGACTAGCGGTTACCCAGATACGCAGTATTTT.

The rearrangement links TRBV19 to TRBJ2-6; no definite D call. Germline V gene lookup returns CDR1 LNHDA and CDR2 SQIVND (reference sequence). Trimming removed 10 bases at V and 2 bases at J, with 12 bases between. The CDR3 has 14 amino acids. The CDR3 spells CATLNTAGANVLTF. The CDR3, as DNA: TGTGCCACCTTGAACACCGCTGGGGCCAACGTCCTGACTTTC.

This clone has only a few counts. The chain is built from TRBV6-6 and TRBJ1-1; 7 bases map to TRBD1. Germline CDR1 MNHNY, CDR2 SVGAGI (reference sequence). Trimming at V came to 7 bases and at J to 2 bases, leaving 7 bases not matched to a gene. CDR3 length equals 14 residues. The CDR3 region is CASKEGQANTEAFF. The CDR3 DNA reads as TGTGCCAGCAAGGAAGGACAGGCAAACACTGAAGCTTTCTTT.

The rearrangement links TRBV15 to TRBJ1-2; D may be TRBD1 (5 bases). V was pared by 1 base and J by 2 bases, with 11 bases between. The CDR3 consists of 15 residues. The germline V gene has CDR1 LNHNV and CDR2 YYDKDF (reference sequence). The CDR3 region is CATSRALDRNYGYTF. The CDR3 bases are TGTGCCACCAGCAGAGCCCTTGACAGAAACTATGGCTACACCTTC.

V usage is TRBV4-2 and J usage is TRBJ2-7; 11 bases are shared with TRBD2. The CDR3 contains 16 residues. Trimming removed 0 bases from V and 5 bases from J; junction bases left unmatched: 6. The germline CDR1 and CDR2 sequences are LGHNA and YNFKEQ. The CDR3 spells CASSQEYIAGGNEQYF. For the CDR3, the DNA is TGTGCCAGCAGCCAAGAGTATATAGCGGGAGGGAACGAGCAGTACTTC.

This chain connects TRBV18 to TRBJ2-6; unclear D gene. Trimming pared 0 bases from V and 0 bases from J, leaving 12 bases between. Germline V gene data show CDR1 as KGHSH and CDR2 as LQKENI. This CDR3 is built from 18 residues. For the CDR3, the DNA is TGTGCCAGCTCACCACCAGGTGGCCCCATCTCTGGGGCCAACGTCCTGACTTTC. It specifies CASSPPGGPISGANVLTF.